One sample yielded the 15 T cell receptor beta chains listed below, sequenced in a study of blood T cell repertoires in COVID-19. This table comes from immunoSEQ multiplex PCR, and its TCRdb copy is limited to in-frame clones, with some not included. The sample lists around 170,000 clones, about 84% occurring once. Sequencing was performed on PBMCs or T cells enriched from blood (not recorded which). The receptor set was obtained from a man aged 50-59 years who had recovered from COVID-19.

This chain links TRBV19 with TRBJ2-7, with TRBD2 identical over 8 bases. CDR1 is LNHDA, CDR2 SQIVND, per germline (reference sequence). With V trimmed by 4 bases and J by 0 bases, 5 bases remained unmatched. The CDR3 has 15 residues. This CDR3 is CASSRGLGDSYEQYF. The CDR3 DNA reads as TGTGCCAGTAGTAGGGGACTAGGTGACTCCTACGAGCAGTACTTC.

CDR3 residues: CASSQVGTGWSPLHF. Here the CDR3 DNA reads TGCGCCAGCAGCCAAGTGGGGACAGGGTGGTCACCCCTCCACTTT. The rearrangement uses TRBV4-3 and TRBJ1-6; TRBD1 agrees at 9 bases. CDR3 length: 15 amino acids. With 1 base clipped from V and 10 bases from J, the junction kept 5 bases outside the gene matches. Germline assignment: CDR1 LGHNA and CDR2 YSLEER.

This clone was seen only once. The gene calls are TRBV15 and TRBJ2-6; D perhaps matches TRBD1 (6 bases). V lost 0 bases and J lost 7, with 16 bases in between. The CDR3 totals 17 residues. Germline V gene lookup returns CDR1 LNHNV and CDR2 YYDKDF (reference sequence). The CDR3 DNA sequence: TGTGCCACCAGCAGAGACAGGGGCAATACCCGAGCCAACGTCCTGACTTTC. Its translation: CATSRDRGNTRANVLTF.

The chain has TRBV12-3 or TRBV12-4 and TRBJ1-2, with TRBD1 matching 10 bases. V dropped 3 bases and J dropped 7; count of bases not matched to a gene: 2. The CDR3 is 13 amino acids. The CDR3 loop reads CASSFGTGVGYTF. DNA of the CDR3: TGTGCCAGCAGTTTCGGGACAGGGGTTGGCTACACCTTC.

V gene TRBV4-1 combines with J gene TRBJ1-2, with TRBD1 matching over 8 bases. Germline assignment: CDR1 MGHRA and CDR2 YSYEKL. V lost 3 bases to trimming and J lost 8 bases; unmatched junction nucleotides: 11. The CDR3 sequence is 15 residues long. The CDR3 nucleotides read TGCGCCAGCAGCCAGGGGCCGGGACAGGCGGGAGGCTACACCTTC. It specifies CASSQGPGQAGGYTF.

V usage is TRBV29-1 and J usage is TRBJ1-3; the D gene is possibly TRBD1 (6 bases). Deletions cut 3 bases from V and 3 bases from J, with 9 bases between. This CDR3 has 13 residues. Looked up from germline, CDR1 is SQVTM and CDR2 is ANQGSEA. DNA of the CDR3: TGCAGCGTTGAGGCCAGGGGTGGAAACACCATATATTTT. This gives the protein CSVEARGGNTIYF.

The chain joins TRBV28 to TRBJ2-7, with 9 bases fitting TRBD1. Germline lookup yields CDR1 MDHEN and CDR2 SYDVKM. The CDR3 sequence is 15 residues long. The V and J ends lost 8 bases and 1 base, in that order; junction bases with no gene match: 9. The CDR3 reads CASSSWDRVSYEQYF. In DNA, the CDR3 is TGTGCCAGCTCTTCTTGGGACAGGGTTTCCTACGAGCAGTACTTC.

Comments on this clone: One junction end does not reproduce the germline sequence, and a read error may be involved. The genes are TRBV15 and TRBJ2-3; a possible D gene is TRBD2 (7 bases). The CDR3 spans 16 residues. Germline assignment: CDR1 LNHNV and CDR2 YYDKDF (reference sequence). CDR3 in DNA: TGTGCCACCACCAGAGGTAACGCGGGGGCCCGAGATACGCAGTATTTT. Protein: CATTRGNAGARDTQYF.

The chain is built from TRBV12-5 and TRBJ2-2; 10 bases are a match to TRBD1. In germline, CDR1 is LGHNT, CDR2 FRNRAP. The length of the CDR3 is 17 residues. With V trimmed by 0 bases and J by 6 bases, 7 bases remained unmatched. In nucleotides, the CDR3 is TGTGCTAGTGGTTTGGTAGCGGGACAGGGGTCTCCCGGGGAGCTGTTTTTT. The encoded protein is CASGLVAGQGSPGELFF.

The V and J genes are TRBV7-2 and TRBJ1-6; 7 positions agree with TRBD1. The CDR3 length is 15 residues. Trimming cost V 5 bases and J 3 bases; bases outside gene matches: 4. The V gene's germline CDR1 is SGHTA and CDR2 FQGNSA. For the CDR3, the DNA is TGTGCCAGCAGCAAGGGGGCCCTCTATAATTCACCCCTCCACTTT. This codes for CASSKGALYNSPLHF.

This chain uses TRBV28 with TRBJ1-2, with D hard to call. Germline CDR1 and CDR2: MDHEN and SYDVKM. V lost 3 bases and J lost 3, with 11 bases in between. The CDR3 extends over 14 amino acids. CDR3 in DNA: TGTGCCAGCAGTTTGCGCAATGGTGACTATGGCTACACCTTC. This sequence encodes CASSLRNGDYGYTF.

The V gene is TRBV5-4, the J gene TRBJ2-5; TRBD1 matches 8 bases. Germline CDR1 SGHNT, CDR2 YYREEE (reference sequence). The V and J ends lost 1 base and 5 bases, in that order; junction bases with no gene match: 16. The CDR3 sequence is 18 residues long. Written as DNA, the CDR3 is TGTGCCAGCAGCTTGACCCGGGGACAGGCAGAGAGTGCGGAGACCCAGTACTTC. Translated, it gives CASSLTRGQAESAETQYF.

The chain is built from TRBV19 and TRBJ1-5, with 7 bases aligning to TRBD1. V lost 3 bases to trimming and J lost 4 bases; unmatched junction nucleotides: 6. Looked up from germline, CDR1 is LNHDA and CDR2 is SQIVND (reference sequence). This CDR3 comprises 15 residues. This chain's CDR3 is CASSILGTVNQPQHF. CDR3 bases: TGTGCCAGTAGTATTCTGGGGACAGTTAATCAGCCCCAGCATTTT. The entire variable domain, with the rest obtained from reference TRBV19 and TRBJ1-5, is as follows: DGGITQSPKYLFRKEGQNVTLSCEQNLNHDAMYWYRQDPGQGLRLIYYSQIVNDFQKGDIAEGYSVSREKKESFPLTVTSAQKNPTAFYLCASSILGTVNQPQHFGDGTRLSIL.

The chain links TRBV19 to TRBJ2-2; D possibly corresponds to TRBD2 (6 bases). Germline CDR1 and CDR2: LNHDA and SQIVND (reference sequence). Trimming shortened V by 5 bases and J by 4 bases, and 17 bases separated the two germline ends. The CDR3 is made up of 16 amino acids. CDR3 region: CASSFLWGVSTGELFF. The CDR3 bases are TGTGCCAGTAGTTTTCTTTGGGGGGTTAGCACCGGGGAGCTGTTTTTT.

The chain recombines TRBV18 with TRBJ1-1; maybe TRBD1 (6 bases). The CDR3 consists of 16 residues. V was clipped by 3 bases and J by 1 base, with 15 bases between them. Germline V gives CDR1 KGHSH, CDR2 LQKENI. CDR3 DNA sequence: TGTGCCAGCTCACCCTCAACAGGGCCCGCGAACACTGAAGCTTTCTTT. Translated, it gives CASSPSTGPANTEAFF.